Described below is a single T cell receptor beta chain sequence and its context. Its antigen is currently unknown. The data were taken from a study of T cell responses to AZD1222 COVID-19 vaccine. The study's findings and limits: Spike-specific TCR breadth and depth were elevated following two AZD1222 doses. At 160-218 and 743-854, vaccine-associated CD4 TCRs were dominant, and they spanned spike.

This CDR3 comprises 15 residues. V shed 5 bases and J shed 1 base, with 15 bases lying between them. Germline CDR1 SGHVS, CDR2 FQNEAQ. The method was immunoSEQ multiplex PCR; TCRdb's version includes in-frame clones alone and lacks a portion of them. The table has around 160,000 clones, 85% to 95% seen once; the top ten hold less than 2%. Sample: peripheral blood, taken on day 0 of AZD1222 vaccination. The chain joins TRBV7-8 to TRBJ2-7, with D possibly TRBD1 on 5 matching bases. The TCR comes from an adult in good health. The CDR3 bases are TGTGCCAGCAGCCCCCGCAGGGTTGGATCCTACGAGCAGTACTTC. Its translation: CASSPRRVGSYEQYF.